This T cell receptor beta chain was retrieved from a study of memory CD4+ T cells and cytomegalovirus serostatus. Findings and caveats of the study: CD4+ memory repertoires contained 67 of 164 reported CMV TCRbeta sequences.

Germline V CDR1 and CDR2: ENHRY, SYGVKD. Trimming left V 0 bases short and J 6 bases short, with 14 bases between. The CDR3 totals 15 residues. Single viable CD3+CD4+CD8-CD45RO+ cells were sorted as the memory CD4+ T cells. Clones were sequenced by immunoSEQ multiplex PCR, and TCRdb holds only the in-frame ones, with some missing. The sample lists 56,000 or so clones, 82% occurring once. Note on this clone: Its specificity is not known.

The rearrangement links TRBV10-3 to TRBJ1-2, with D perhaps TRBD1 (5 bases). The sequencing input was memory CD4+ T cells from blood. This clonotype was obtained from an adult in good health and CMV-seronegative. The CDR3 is CAISESTWDPHGYTF. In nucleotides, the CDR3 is TGTGCCATCAGTGAGTCGACATGGGACCCCCATGGCTACACCTTC.